This T cell receptor (beta chain) is from a study of blood T cell repertoires in COVID-19. Whole-study context: Samples representing acute and convalescent COVID-19 were sourced from the United States, Italy and Spain. Nucleic acid was either cDNA or gDNA, and it came from T cells, B-cell-depleted T cells, or PBMCs.

Germline V gives CDR1 LNHDA, CDR2 SQIVND (reference sequence). Deletions cut 3 bases from V and 1 base from J, with 6 bases between. This CDR3 is 14 amino acids long. In the source study's methods: From reference gene primer amplification, estimates of nucleated cell counts were derived. Assay: immunoSEQ multiplex PCR; the TCRdb copy retains only in-frame clones and omits some. The V and J calls and clone size are taken from that table; D and trimming were inferred from the DNA. The sample lists 170,000 or so clones, roughly 85% occurring once. This clonotype was obtained from a woman in her seventies with acute or convalescent COVID-19. The chain links TRBV19 to TRBJ2-2; D ambiguous. Sequencing was carried out using peripheral blood. The CDR3 DNA is TGTGCCAGTAGTATCTACCTGAACACCGGGGAGCTGTTTTTT. This gives the protein CASSIYLNTGELFF.